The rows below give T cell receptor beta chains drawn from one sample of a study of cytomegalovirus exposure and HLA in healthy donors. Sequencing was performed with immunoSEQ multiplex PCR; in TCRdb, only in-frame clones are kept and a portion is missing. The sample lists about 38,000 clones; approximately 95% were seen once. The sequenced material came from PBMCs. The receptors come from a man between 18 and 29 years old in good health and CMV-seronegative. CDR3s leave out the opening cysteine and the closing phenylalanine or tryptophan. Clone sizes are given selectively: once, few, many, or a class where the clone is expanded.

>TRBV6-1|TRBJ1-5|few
ASSAREGTQPQH
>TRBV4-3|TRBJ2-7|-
ASSQVASTTYEQY
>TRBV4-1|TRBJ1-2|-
ASSQVSPGDDGYT
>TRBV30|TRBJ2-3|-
AWALRQGGTDTQY
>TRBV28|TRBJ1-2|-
ASTTDRLYGYT
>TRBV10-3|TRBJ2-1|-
AITKRDRGHNEQF
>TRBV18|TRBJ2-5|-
ASSPNNQETQY
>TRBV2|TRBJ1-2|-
ASHPEANYGYT
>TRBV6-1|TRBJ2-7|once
ASSDNSYEQY
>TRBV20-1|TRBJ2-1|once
SAWDFNEQF
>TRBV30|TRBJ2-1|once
AWNIGHPTREQF
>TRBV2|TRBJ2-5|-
ASHRDQETQY
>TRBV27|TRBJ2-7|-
ATTTSGRPSEQY
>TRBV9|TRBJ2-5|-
ASSVALETPGGQATQY
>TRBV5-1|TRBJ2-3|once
ASSSGSSGRTDTQY
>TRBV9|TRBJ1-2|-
ASSVGGDYGYT
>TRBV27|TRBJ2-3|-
ASSATGTETDTQY
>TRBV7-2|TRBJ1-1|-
ASSLDRAEAF
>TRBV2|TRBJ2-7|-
ASRETSGRVREQY
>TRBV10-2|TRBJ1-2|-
ASRDRTYGYT
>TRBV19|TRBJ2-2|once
ASTSQGALNTGELF
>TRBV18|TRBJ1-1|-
ASSPVTGNTEAF